Each of the 24 T cell receptor beta chains below was sequenced from the same sample in a study of shared clonotypes between healthy human individuals. Using immunoSEQ multiplex PCR, the repertoire was profiled, and TCRdb retains in-frame clones only, with some absent. The sample lists about 1.5 million clones; around 98% were seen once. Sequencing was performed on naive CD4+ T cells sorted from blood. Subset noted: CD45RA+ positively selected. These receptors originate from a man aged 30 to 45 in good health.

J is TRBJ1-4 and V is TRBV7-2; D unresolved. The CDR3 has 14 residues. Germline assignment: CDR1 SGHTA and CDR2 FQGNSA. With 1 base removed from V and 7 bases from J, the gap between germline ends came to 10 bases. CDR3 residues: CASSLGSGSEKLFF. CDR3 in DNA: TGTGCCAGCAGCTTAGGTTCGGGGAGTGAAAAACTGTTTTTT. Full variable domain (outside the CDR3, taken from reference TRBV7-2 and TRBJ1-4): GAGVSQSPSNKVTEKGKDVELRCDPISGHTALYWYRQSLGQGLEFLIYFQGNSAPDKSGLPSDRFSAERTGGSVSTLTIQRTQQEDSAVYLCASSLGSGSEKLFFGSGTQLSVL.

In nucleotides, the CDR3 is TGTGCCAGCAGGTCGAGCGGGATTACAGATACGCAGTATTTT. This codes for CASRSSGITDTQYF. The chain is built from TRBV28 and TRBJ2-3, with 7 bases matching TRBD2. V lost 6 bases, J lost 3 bases, and 6 bases stayed unmatched. Germline CDR1 reads MDHEN; CDR2 reads SYDVKM. The CDR3 length is 14 residues.

V and J are TRBV7-8 and TRBJ2-7; 10 bases align to TRBD2. With 5 bases clipped from V and 2 bases from J, the junction kept 9 bases outside the gene matches. Per germline, CDR1 SGHVS and CDR2 FQNEAQ. The CDR3 contains 16 residues. CDR3 amino acids: CASSRPGLADPYEQYF. The DNA of the CDR3 is TGTGCCAGCAGCCGCCCAGGACTAGCGGACCCCTACGAGCAGTACTTC.

As regards this clone: Other DNA sequences from this sample encode an identical CDR3 as well. The chain joins TRBV7-2 to TRBJ2-5; D unclear. From germline, CDR1 is SGHTA and CDR2 FQGNSA. The CDR3 extends over 12 amino acids. With 2 bases removed from V and 5 bases from J, the gap between germline ends came to 6 bases. CDR3 bases: TGTGCCAGCAGCTTAAGCAGGGAGACCCAGTACTTC. It yields the protein CASSLSRETQYF.

The chain carries TRBV5-4 and TRBJ2-3; D assignment may be TRBD1 or TRBD2 (6 bases each). Germline loops: CDR1 SGHNT, CDR2 YYREEE (reference sequence). The CDR3 runs to 17 residues. The V gene lost 4 bases and the J gene lost 1 base, with 19 bases spanning the gap. The CDR3 region is CASSPPGAGPRTDTQYF. CDR3 nucleotides: TGTGCCAGCAGCCCCCCGGGGGCGGGACCACGCACAGATACGCAGTATTTT.

The chain carries TRBV9 and TRBJ2-2; 7 positions match TRBD2. Germline CDR1 and CDR2: SGDLS and YYNGEE. The CDR3 consists of 16 residues. V shed 0 bases and J 3 bases; nucleotides not matched to a gene: 5. The CDR3 nucleotides read TGTGCCAGCAGCGTAGAGCCTAGCGGCCACACCGGGGAGCTGTTTTTT. It is translated as CASSVEPSGHTGELFF. Full variable domain (missing parts from reference TRBV9 and TRBJ2-2): DSGVTQTPKHLITATGQRVTLRCSPRSGDLSVYWYQQSLDQGLQFLIQYYNGEERAKGNILERFSAQQFPDLHSELNLSSLELGDSALYFCASSVEPSGHTGELFFGEGSRLTVL.

The chain couples TRBV7-9 to TRBJ2-3; possibly TRBD1 for D (6 bases). This CDR3 has 16 amino acids. The V and J ends lost 1 base and 0 bases respectively, with 11 bases between them. The germline gives CDR1 SEHNR, CDR2 FQNEAQ (reference sequence). CDR3 coding DNA: TGTGCCAGCAGCTTAGATGGGGGCGGTAGCACAGATACGCAGTATTTT. This translates into CASSLDGGGSTDTQYF.

The CDR3 protein is CASSLAGDSEKLFF. The CDR3 DNA follows: TGCGCCAGCAGCTTGGCTGGGGATTCTGAAAAACTGTTTTTT. The chain carries TRBV5-1 and TRBJ1-4; D unresolved. Germline V gives CDR1 SGHRS, CDR2 YFSETQ. V was shortened by 0 bases and J by 7 bases, with 10 bases between the two germline ends. The CDR3 contains 14 residues. Filled out from reference TRBV5-1 and TRBJ1-4, the complete variable domain reads KAGVTQTPRYLIKTRGQQVTLSCSPISGHRSVSWYQQTPGQGLQFLFEYFSETQRNKGNFPGRFSGRQFSNSRSEMNVSTLELGDSALYLCASSLAGDSEKLFFGSGTQLSVL.

This clone appeared a few times. The chain carries TRBV29-1 and TRBJ2-3, with D unclear. The CDR3 spans 11 residues. The germline V gene encodes CDR1 SQVTM and CDR2 ANQGSEA. V gave up 5 bases and J gave up 2 bases, with 5 bases separating them. CDR3 residues: CSVKHTDTQYF. CDR3 DNA: TGCAGCGTTAAACACACAGATACGCAGTATTTT.

The chain carries TRBV7-2 and TRBJ2-1, with D uncertain. The ends were cut back, 5 bases at V and 7 bases at J, with 15 bases in the middle. Germline CDR1 and CDR2: SGHTA and FQGNSA. The CDR3 spans 14 residues. The CDR3 region has the DNA TGTGCCAGCAGCCCCGCCTCGGCGAGTAATGAGCAGTTCTTC. Its protein is CASSPASASNEQFF.

In its sample, this clone was seen once. The gene calls are TRBV5-4 and TRBJ2-5; the D gene is possibly TRBD1 (6 bases). The V and J ends lost 1 base and 5 bases respectively, with 6 bases between them. Germline CDR1 and CDR2: SGHNT and YYREEE (reference sequence). CDR3 length: 12 amino acids. The CDR3 region has the DNA TGTGCCAGCAGCTTGAGGGGGGAGACCCAGTACTTC. This encodes CASSLRGETQYF.

The V gene is TRBV10-3, the J gene TRBJ2-3; no firm D call. Germline CDR1 reads ENHRY; CDR2 reads SYGVKD. Trimming cost V 6 bases and J 2 bases, with 12 bases left between them. The CDR3 is made up of 14 amino acids. The CDR3 DNA reads TGTGCCATCAGCCCGTCCTCGGACACAGATACGCAGTATTTT. Its translation: CAISPSSDTDTQYF.

The chain has TRBV11-2 and TRBJ1-1; 7 positions match TRBD1. CDR1 and CDR2 from the germline V gene are SGHAT and FQNNGV. CDR3 length: 15 amino acids. V dropped 3 bases and J dropped 1; count of bases not matched to a gene: 5. The CDR3 protein is CASSFEYRGNTEAFF. The CDR3, as DNA: TGTGCCAGCAGCTTCGAATACAGGGGGAACACTGAAGCTTTCTTT.

In nucleotides, the CDR3 is TGTGCCAGCAGCGGCACGGTTGGAGCGGGAGGGCCCAATGAGCAGTTCTTC. Translated, it gives CASSGTVGAGGPNEQFF. The chain is built from TRBV5-4 and TRBJ2-1; 10 nucleotides align to TRBD2. This CDR3 comprises 17 residues. Losses at the gene ends were 4 bases for V and 6 bases for J; bases not matched to a gene: 13. From germline, CDR1 is SGHNT and CDR2 YYREEE (reference sequence). Together with reference TRBV5-4 and TRBJ2-1, the CDR3 gives the full variable domain: ETGVTQSPTHLIKTRGQQVTLRCSSQSGHNTVSWYQQALGQGPQFIFQYYREEENGRGNFPPRFSGLQFPNYSSELNVNALELDDSALYLCASSGTVGAGGPNEQFFGPGTRLTVL.

The gene calls are TRBV15 and TRBJ2-1; 8 bases map to TRBD2. Trimming removed 5 bases from V and 2 bases from J; junction bases left unmatched: 5. The V gene's germline CDR1 is LNHNV and CDR2 YYDKDF (reference sequence). The CDR3 is 15 amino acids. The CDR3 DNA follows: TGTGCCACCAGCCTCGGGGGGGGCGCCTACAATGAGCAGTTCTTC. The encoded protein is CATSLGGGAYNEQFF.

The rearrangement uses TRBV5-1 and TRBJ2-5; D may be TRBD1 or TRBD2 (6 bases each). Between the trimmed V and J ends, which lost 0 bases and 5 bases, there was a span of 14 bases. The CDR3 is 15 amino acids. CDR1 is SGHRS, CDR2 YFSETQ, per germline. CDR3 in DNA: TGCGCCAGCAGCTTGGAAGGGGGGTCGGAGGAGACCCAGTACTTC. It encodes CASSLEGGSEETQYF.

This chain links TRBV5-1 with TRBJ1-1; possibly TRBD1 for D (5 bases). The CDR3 extends over 13 amino acids. The germline gives CDR1 SGHRS, CDR2 YFSETQ. V dropped 4 bases and J dropped 1 base, with 8 bases sitting between them. CDR3 nucleotides: TGCGCCAGCAGCATTACAGGGAACACTGAAGCTTTCTTT. Translation: CASSITGNTEAFF.

DNA of the CDR3: TGTGCCAGCAGTTATAAGGCAGGGGGCTACAATGAGCAGTTCTTC. Amino acids: CASSYKAGGYNEQFF. This chain links TRBV6-5 with TRBJ2-1, with TRBD1 matching over 7 bases. Losses at the gene ends were 3 bases for V and 3 bases for J; bases not matched to a gene: 5. The CDR3 contains 15 residues. Germline V gives CDR1 MNHEY, CDR2 SVGAGI.

V and J are TRBV27 and TRBJ1-5; maybe TRBD1 (5 bases). Trimming stripped 6 bases from V and 11 bases from J, with 20 bases between. This CDR3 spans 14 amino acids. CDR1 is MNHEY, CDR2 SMNVEV, per germline (reference sequence). DNA of the CDR3: TGTGCCAGCAGCCGAACGGGACGTGACTTCGCCCAGCATTTT. This codes for CASSRTGRDFAQHF.

The rearrangement links TRBV5-1 to TRBJ2-7, with 8 nucleotides matching TRBD1. The trim removed 8 bases at V and 5 bases at J, leaving 9 bases unmatched. CDR1 SGHRS and CDR2 YFSETQ come from the germline V gene. This CDR3 is built from 13 residues. The DNA of the CDR3 is TGCGCCAGTCGACAGGGGACGGCGAACGAGCAGTACTTC. Its translation is CASRQGTANEQYF. The entire variable domain, with the rest obtained from reference TRBV5-1 and TRBJ2-7, is as follows: KAGVTQTPRYLIKTRGQQVTLSCSPISGHRSVSWYQQTPGQGLQFLFEYFSETQRNKGNFPGRFSGRQFSNSRSEMNVSTLELGDSALYLCASRQGTANEQYFGPGTRLTVT.

J is TRBJ2-7 and V is TRBV7-2; the D gene could be TRBD1 or TRBD2 (5 bases each). V dropped 2 bases and J dropped 3 bases, with 11 bases sitting between them. This CDR3 spans 14 amino acids. CDR1 and CDR2 from the germline V gene are SGHTA and FQGNSA. Here the CDR3 DNA reads TGTGCCAGCAGCTTAAGAGGGGCTAACTACGAGCAGTACTTC. It encodes CASSLRGANYEQYF.

The chain links TRBV5-1 to TRBJ1-1, with 7 bases fitting TRBD1. The germline V gene has CDR1 SGHRS and CDR2 YFSETQ. The V segment lost 2 bases and the J segment 0 bases; nucleotides outside the gene matches: 7. There are 16 residues in the CDR3. CDR3 DNA sequence: TGCGCCAGCAGCTTACAGGGGACCCCCATGAACACTGAAGCTTTCTTT. As protein: CASSLQGTPMNTEAFF.

Here the CDR3 reads CASSPLAGVSYEQYF. For the CDR3, the DNA is TGTGCCAGCAGTCCTCTAGCGGGAGTATCCTACGAGCAGTACTTC. The rearrangement links TRBV28 to TRBJ2-7; 10 bases are shared with TRBD2. The CDR3 loop spans 15 amino acids. J was trimmed by 1 base and V by 5 bases; bases with no gene match: 5. Germline values: CDR1 MDHEN, CDR2 SYDVKM.

V and J are TRBV5-6 and TRBJ2-7, with TRBD1 identical over 8 bases. The CDR3 length is 15 residues. V dropped 2 bases and J dropped 2; count of bases not matched to a gene: 6. Germline CDR1 and CDR2: SGHDT and YYEEEE. The CDR3 loop is CASSFTGTGTYEQYF. Written as DNA, the CDR3 is TGTGCCAGCAGCTTCACCGGGACAGGTACCTACGAGCAGTACTTC.